The clone carrying this T cell receptor beta chain was counted ten times or more. As for time point: patch test 2, 6 weeks after DPC sensitization. The treatment: therapeutic diphenylcyclopropenone sensitization with weekly scalp DPC. This specimen belongs to a study of human T cells and chemical hapten exposure. From germline, CDR1 is SGHKS and CDR2 YYEKEE (reference sequence). Trimming cost V 0 bases and J 8 bases; bases outside gene matches: 4. The CDR3 has 15 amino acids. TCRdb redid the calling of the RACE reads with MiXCR, one entry per CDR3 protein. The sample records about 100,000 distinct CDR3 sequences, approximately 10% being singletons.

Specimen: whole blood, collected in connection with sensitization to the hapten diphenylcyclopropenone (DPC). V and J are TRBV5-5 and TRBJ2-1; TRBD2 matches at 11 bases. The sequence was obtained from a woman in her thirties or forties with alopecia areata. Some clones in this sample may be carry-over from other donors' samples. The CDR3 DNA reads as TGTGCCAGCAGCTTGGTGACTAGCGGGAAGGATGAGCAGTTCTTC. It is translated as CASSLVTSGKDEQFF.